The TCR beta chain under discussion was sequenced for a study of T cell responses to AZD1222 COVID-19 vaccine. Study-wide context: Whether given at about 4 or about 12 weeks, second doses were pooled. Whole-study results and caveats: Only a handful of AZD1222 recipients, more than 5 in all, had baseline seropositivity. The study found vaccine-associated CD4 TCRs spanning spike, dominant at 160-218 and 743-854. Clonal diversity was possibly underestimated; the donors were predominantly white British and more often female.

About this clone itself: Its antigen is undetermined.

The CDR3 contains 15 residues. Trimming shortened V by 5 bases and J by 2 bases, and 12 bases separated the two germline ends. Germline V CDR1 and CDR2: SGHTA, FQGNSA. Clones were read by immunoSEQ multiplex PCR, and TCRdb kept only the in-frame ones, dropping some. Of roughly 110,000 clones in the sample, about nine tenths are singletons; the top ten hold approximately 4%. This receptor was taken from an adult in good health. The rearrangement links TRBV7-2 to TRBJ2-2; TRBD2 might be the D (6 bases). The sequencing used peripheral blood, collected on day 0 of AZD1222 vaccination. As DNA, the CDR3 is TGTGCCAGCAGCCCCGGGAGAAAAAACACCGGGGAGCTGTTTTTT. As protein: CASSPGRKNTGELFF.